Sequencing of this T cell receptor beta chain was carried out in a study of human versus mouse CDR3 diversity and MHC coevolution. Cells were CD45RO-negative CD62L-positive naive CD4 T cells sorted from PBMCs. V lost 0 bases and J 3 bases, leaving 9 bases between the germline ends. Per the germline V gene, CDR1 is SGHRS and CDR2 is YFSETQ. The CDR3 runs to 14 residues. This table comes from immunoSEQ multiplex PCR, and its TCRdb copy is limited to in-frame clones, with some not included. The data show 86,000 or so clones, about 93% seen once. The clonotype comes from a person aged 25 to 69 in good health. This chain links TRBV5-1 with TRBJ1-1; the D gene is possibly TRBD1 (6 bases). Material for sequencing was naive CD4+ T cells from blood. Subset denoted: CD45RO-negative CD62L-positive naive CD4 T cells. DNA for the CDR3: TGCGCCAGCAGCTTGGACAGGGTTGACACTGAAGCTTTCTTT. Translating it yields CASSLDRVDTEAFF.